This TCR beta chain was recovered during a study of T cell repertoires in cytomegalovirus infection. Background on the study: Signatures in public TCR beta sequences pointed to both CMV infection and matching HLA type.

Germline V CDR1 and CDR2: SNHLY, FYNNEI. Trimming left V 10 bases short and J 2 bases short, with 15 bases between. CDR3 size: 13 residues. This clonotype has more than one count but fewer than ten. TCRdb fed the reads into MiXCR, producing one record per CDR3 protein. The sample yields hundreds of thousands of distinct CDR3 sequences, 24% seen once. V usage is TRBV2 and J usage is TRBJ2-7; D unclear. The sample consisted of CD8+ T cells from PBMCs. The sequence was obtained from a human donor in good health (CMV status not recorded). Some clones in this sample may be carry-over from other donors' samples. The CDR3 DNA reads TGTGCCATTCCGGACCCGGTAACCTACGAGCAGTACTTC. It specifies CAIPDPVTYEQYF.